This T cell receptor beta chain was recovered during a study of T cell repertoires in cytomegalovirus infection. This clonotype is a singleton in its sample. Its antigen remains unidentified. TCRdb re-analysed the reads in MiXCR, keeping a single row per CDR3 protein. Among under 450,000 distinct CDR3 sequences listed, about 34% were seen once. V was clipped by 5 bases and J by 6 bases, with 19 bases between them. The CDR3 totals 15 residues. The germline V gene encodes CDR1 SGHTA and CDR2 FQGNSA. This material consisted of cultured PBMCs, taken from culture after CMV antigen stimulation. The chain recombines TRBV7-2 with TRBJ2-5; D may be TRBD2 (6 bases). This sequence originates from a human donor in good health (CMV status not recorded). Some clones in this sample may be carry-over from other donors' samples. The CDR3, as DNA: TGTGCCAGCAGCCCCGTGACTGGCGGGATTAAGACCCAGTACTTC. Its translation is CASSPVTGGIKTQYF. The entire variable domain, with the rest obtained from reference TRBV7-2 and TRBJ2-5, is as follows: GAGVSQSPSNKVTEKGKDVELRCDPISGHTALYWYRQSLGQGLEFLIYFQGNSAPDKSGLPSDRFSAERTGGSVSTLTIQRTQQEDSAVYLCASSPVTGGIKTQYFGPGTRLLVL.